This T cell receptor (beta chain) was sequenced for a study of blood T cell repertoires in COVID-19. The overall study: The study drew acute and convalescent COVID-19 samples from the United States, Italy and Spain. T cells, B-cell-depleted T cells, or PBMCs supplied cDNA or gDNA.

Per the original methods: Amplification of reference gene primers was used by the study to estimate nucleated cell counts. The repertoire was sequenced with immunoSEQ multiplex PCR; TCRdb's copy has only in-frame clones and lacks some. V, J and clone size were drawn from that table, and D and trimming were deduced from the DNA. In the table there are about 200,000 clones, less than 85% of which are singletons. Germline V CDR1 and CDR2: MDHEN, SYDVKM. The CDR3 loop spans 14 amino acids. V dropped 7 bases and J dropped 0 bases, with 10 bases sitting between them. The sequencing input was peripheral blood. The clonotype comes from a woman in her sixties or seventies with acute or convalescent COVID-19. The rearrangement uses TRBV28 and TRBJ2-1; no clear D gene. The CDR3 DNA reads as TGTGCCAGCACCCAACAGAGCTCCTACAATGAGCAGTTCTTC. Amino acid sequence: CASTQQSSYNEQFF. The full variable domain, in which reference TRBV28 and TRBJ2-1 provide the parts outside the CDR3, is DVKVTQSSRYLVKRTGEKVFLECVQDMDHENMFWYRQDPGLGLRLIYFSYDVKMKEKGDIPEGYSVSREKKERFSLILESASTNQTSMYLCASTQQSSYNEQFFGPGTRLTVL.